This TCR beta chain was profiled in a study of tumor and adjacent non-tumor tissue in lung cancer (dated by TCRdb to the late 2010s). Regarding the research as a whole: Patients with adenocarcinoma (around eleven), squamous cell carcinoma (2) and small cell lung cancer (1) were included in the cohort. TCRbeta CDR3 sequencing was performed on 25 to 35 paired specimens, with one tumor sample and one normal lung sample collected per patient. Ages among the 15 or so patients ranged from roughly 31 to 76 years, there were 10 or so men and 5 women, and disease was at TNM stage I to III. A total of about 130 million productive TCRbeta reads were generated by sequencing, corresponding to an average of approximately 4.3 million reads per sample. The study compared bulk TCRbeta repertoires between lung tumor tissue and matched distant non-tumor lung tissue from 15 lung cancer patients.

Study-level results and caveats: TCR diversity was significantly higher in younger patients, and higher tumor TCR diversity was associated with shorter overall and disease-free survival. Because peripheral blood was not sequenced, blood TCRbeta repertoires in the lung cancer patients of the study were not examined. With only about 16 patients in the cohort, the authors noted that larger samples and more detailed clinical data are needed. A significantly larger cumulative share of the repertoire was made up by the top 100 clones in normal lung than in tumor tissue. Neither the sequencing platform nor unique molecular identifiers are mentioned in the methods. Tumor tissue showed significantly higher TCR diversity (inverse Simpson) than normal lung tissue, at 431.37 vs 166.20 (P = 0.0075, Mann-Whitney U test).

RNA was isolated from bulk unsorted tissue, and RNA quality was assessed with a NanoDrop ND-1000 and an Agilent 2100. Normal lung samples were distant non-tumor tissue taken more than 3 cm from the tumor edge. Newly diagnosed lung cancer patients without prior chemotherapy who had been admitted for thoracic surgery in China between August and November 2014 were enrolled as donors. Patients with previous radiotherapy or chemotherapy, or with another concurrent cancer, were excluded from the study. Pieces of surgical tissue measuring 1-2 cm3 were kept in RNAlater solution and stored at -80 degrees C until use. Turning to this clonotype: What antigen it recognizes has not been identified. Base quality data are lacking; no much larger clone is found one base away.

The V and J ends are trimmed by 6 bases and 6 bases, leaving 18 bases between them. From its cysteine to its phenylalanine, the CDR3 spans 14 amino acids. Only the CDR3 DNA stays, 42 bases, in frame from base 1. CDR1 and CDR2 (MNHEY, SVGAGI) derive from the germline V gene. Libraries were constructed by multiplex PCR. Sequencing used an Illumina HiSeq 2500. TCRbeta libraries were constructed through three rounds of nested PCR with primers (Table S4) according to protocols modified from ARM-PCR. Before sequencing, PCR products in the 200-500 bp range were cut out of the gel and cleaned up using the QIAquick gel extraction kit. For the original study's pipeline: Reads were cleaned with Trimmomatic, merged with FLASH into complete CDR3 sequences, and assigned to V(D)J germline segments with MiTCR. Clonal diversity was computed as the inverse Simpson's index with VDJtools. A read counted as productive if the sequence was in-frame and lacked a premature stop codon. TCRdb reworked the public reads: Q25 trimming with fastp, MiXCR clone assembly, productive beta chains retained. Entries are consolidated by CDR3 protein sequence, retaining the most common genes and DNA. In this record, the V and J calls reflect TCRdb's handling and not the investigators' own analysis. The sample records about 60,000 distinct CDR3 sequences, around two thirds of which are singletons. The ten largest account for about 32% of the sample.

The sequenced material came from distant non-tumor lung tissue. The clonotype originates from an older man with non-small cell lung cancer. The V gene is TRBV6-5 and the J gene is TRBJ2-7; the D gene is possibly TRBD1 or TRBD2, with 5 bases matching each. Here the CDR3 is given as CASRPRDRGGEQYF. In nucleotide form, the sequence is TGTGCCAGCAGGCCCCGGGATAGGGGCGGCGAGCAGTACTTC.